The 2 T cell receptor beta chains given below trace back to one sample, sequenced in a study of beta chain features in type 1 diabetes. The study reverse transcribed the entire isolated RNA, so it sequenced expressed TCRB transcripts. Data came from immunoSEQ multiplex PCR; TCRdb stores just in-frame clones and leaves some out. Of about 350,000 clones detected, about 18% appear once; the ten largest clones hold 0.044%. The sequenced sample was naive CD4+ T cells from blood. The receptors were gathered from a woman aged 18-35 years in good health.

V usage is TRBV29-1 and J usage is TRBJ2-3; 7 bases match TRBD2. The CDR3 spans 16 residues. Germline CDR1 is SQVTM and CDR2 is ANQGSEA. V lost 4 bases to trimming and J lost 6 bases; unmatched junction nucleotides: 16. For the CDR3, the DNA is TGCAGCGTTGTTGTCATTTGGGGGAGGGCAAGCGATACGCAGTATTTT. Translating gives CSVVVIWGRASDTQYF.

This clone is a singleton in its sample. The chain joins TRBV9 to TRBJ2-2, with 7 bases aligning to TRBD2. V was pared by 4 bases and J by 2 bases, with 8 bases of the junction left unmatched. There are 16 residues in the CDR3. Germline CDR1 is SGDLS and CDR2 is YYNGEE. The CDR3 DNA is TGTGCCAGCAGCCCAGGAGCGGGGACTAACACCGGGGAGCTGTTTTTT. This codes for CASSPGAGTNTGELFF.